A single sample gave rise to the 8 T cell receptor beta chains below, sequenced in a study of OX40 agonist ivuxolimab in advanced cancers. The data were produced by immunoSEQ multiplex PCR, yet TCRdb's version contains in-frame clones alone and is incomplete. In the table there are 65,000 to 95,000 clones, roughly nine tenths of which are singletons. The sample was CD4+ or CD8+ T cells sorted from blood, taken in a trial of the OX40 agonist ivuxolimab. These receptors all come from an adult with an advanced solid tumor such as melanoma, head and neck, liver or kidney cancer.

This sequence joins TRBV18 and TRBJ2-3, with a possible D match to TRBD2 (7 bases). The CDR3 extends over 17 amino acids. The germline V gene encodes CDR1 KGHSH and CDR2 LQKENI. Trimming left V 1 base short and J 6 bases short, with 20 bases between. The chain's CDR3 is CASSPRGASGRRDTQYF. CDR3 in DNA: TGTGCCAGCTCACCACGGGGGGCTAGCGGACGACGGGATACGCAGTATTTT.

The rearrangement links TRBV19 to TRBJ1-2; D gene ambiguous. The CDR3 extends over 15 amino acids. Germline CDR1 reads LNHDA; CDR2 reads SQIVND (reference sequence). V was shortened by 5 bases and J by 0 bases, with 13 bases between the two germline ends. CDR3: CASSEEGNSNYGYTF. The CDR3, as DNA: TGTGCCAGTAGTGAAGAGGGAAATTCTAACTATGGCTACACCTTC.

This sequence joins TRBV28 and TRBJ2-5; D is ambiguous. Germline lookup yields CDR1 MDHEN and CDR2 SYDVKM. V lost 1 base to trimming and J lost 4 bases, with 1 base between them. The CDR3 is 11 amino acids. In DNA, the CDR3 is TGTGCCAGCAGTTTATCAGAGACCCAGTACTTC. Protein sequence: CASSLSETQYF.

This chain uses TRBV4-1 with TRBJ2-5; D gene unclear. CDR3 length: 13 amino acids. V dropped 4 bases and J dropped 2 bases, with 8 bases sitting between them. Germline V gene sequence: CDR1 MGHRA, CDR2 YSYEKL. The CDR3 spells CASSRRQQETQYF. The CDR3 region has the DNA TGCGCCAGCAGCCGACGGCAACAAGAGACCCAGTACTTC.

The chain carries TRBV5-1 and TRBJ2-2, with D hard to call. This CDR3 spans 16 amino acids. Looked up from germline, CDR1 is SGHRS and CDR2 is YFSETQ. Deletions cut 4 bases from V and 0 bases from J, with 13 bases between. The CDR3 DNA follows: TGCGCCAGCAGCCCACGTGGGCCATCGAACACCGGGGAGCTGTTTTTT. Protein: CASSPRGPSNTGELFF.

The rearrangement joins TRBV18 to TRBJ1-1, with TRBD1 matching 7 bases. The germline V gene encodes CDR1 KGHSH and CDR2 LQKENI. This CDR3 comprises 14 residues. Trimming at V came to 3 bases and at J to 3 bases, leaving 4 bases not matched to a gene. The chain's CDR3 is CASSPTGFDTEAFF. In nucleotides, the CDR3 is TGTGCCAGCTCACCGACAGGGTTCGACACTGAAGCTTTCTTT.

The chain couples TRBV10-3 to TRBJ2-5, with 9 bases that match TRBD2. The germline V gene encodes CDR1 ENHRY and CDR2 SYGVKD. The CDR3 sequence is 16 residues long. Germline trimming cut 2 bases from V and 4 bases from J; bases unmatched to any gene: 8. The CDR3 coding sequence is TGTGCCATCAGTGAGAGGGTAGCGGGAGTTCGAGAGACCCAGTACTTC. Its protein is CAISERVAGVRETQYF.

J is TRBJ1-1 and V is TRBV19; D call uncertain. Germline V gives CDR1 LNHDA, CDR2 SQIVND (reference sequence). With 4 bases removed from V and 1 base from J, the gap between germline ends came to 4 bases. The CDR3 contains 12 residues. The CDR3 sequence is CASSNRNTEAFF. The DNA for the CDR3 is TGTGCCAGTAGTAACAGGAACACTGAAGCTTTCTTT.